This paragraph reports one T cell receptor (beta chain). What it binds is not known. Here immunoSEQ multiplex PCR was the method, and the copy in TCRdb shows in-frame clones only, minus some. The sample includes some 150,000 clones, 80% to 95% of them seen just once. This entry comes from a study of graft-versus-host responses after intestinal transplantation. General study findings and limits: GvH clones surfaced in recipient marrow, some emerging earlier in ileum or blood.

V lost 5 bases and J lost 1; bases outside the gene matches: 7. Germline loops: CDR1 MNHNS, CDR2 SASEGT. The CDR3 runs to 15 residues. Sequenced material: unstimulated CD4+ T cells sorted from spleen or lymph node cells, taken before intestinal transplant. This TCR derives from a human donor who received an intestinal transplant. The J gene is TRBJ2-5, the V gene TRBV6-1; 7 bases agree with TRBD1. In DNA form, the CDR3 reads TGTGCCAGCAGTCGGTCAACAGGGGCCCAAGAGACCCAGTACTTC. It translates to CASSRSTGAQETQYF.